Below, one T cell receptor beta chain is given with its context. Germline V lookup: CDR1 MNHEY, CDR2 SMNVEV (reference sequence). This CDR3 contains 18 residues. Trimming stripped 3 bases from V and 4 bases from J, with 21 bases between. The sample comes from a study of blood T cell repertoires in COVID-19. Across the study: The United States, Italy and Spain were the sources of the acute and convalescent COVID-19 samples. Nucleic acid was either cDNA or gDNA, and it came from T cells, B-cell-depleted T cells, or PBMCs.

In the source study's methods: Estimation of nucleated cell counts was performed using reference gene primer amplification. Produced via immunoSEQ multiplex PCR; TCRdb's table is partial and in-frame only. V, J and clone size were drawn from that table, and D and trimming were deduced from the DNA. The sample carries some 99,000 clones, around 84% recorded once. This chain uses TRBV27 with TRBJ2-2, with D maybe TRBD1 (5 bases). The sequencing sample was made of peripheral blood. The receptor was isolated from a woman aged 55 to 70 in a cohort sampled during active or convalescent COVID-19. The CDR3 spells CASSFPPPRAGPTGELFF. The CDR3 coding sequence is TGTGCCAGCAGTTTCCCCCCTCCCCGGGCAGGGCCCACCGGGGAGCTGTTTTTT.